The rows below give T cell receptor beta chains drawn from one sample of a study of blood T cell repertoires in COVID-19. Clones were sequenced by immunoSEQ multiplex PCR, and TCRdb holds only the in-frame ones, with some missing. The sample has around 250,000 clones; around 87% are singletons. Sequenced: peripheral blood. The receptors derive from a woman between 70 and 85 years old with active or convalescent COVID-19. Both conserved end residues are part of each CDR3. A D gene is named only where the DNA matches it firmly. Clone size is given for some rows only: seen once, a few or many times, or a class if the clone is expanded.

CDR3	DNA	V	D	size	J
CASSLLGQGAEETQYF	TGCGCCAGCAGCCTACTCGGACAGGGGGCGGAAGAGACCCAGTACTTC	TRBV5-1	TRBD1	-	TRBJ2-5
CASSFEYTEAFF	TGTGCCAGCAGCTTTGAGTACACTGAAGCTTTCTTT	TRBV5-6	-	-	TRBJ1-1
CASSAGTIGMNTEAFF	TGCGCCAGCAGCGCCGGGACTATAGGTATGAACACTGAAGCTTTCTTT	TRBV10-1	-	-	TRBJ1-1
CSVEAGANEKLFF	TGCAGCGTTGAGGCAGGGGCTAATGAAAAACTGTTTTTT	TRBV29-1	-	-	TRBJ1-4
CASSSVDRGGRDTQYF	TGCGCCAGCAGCTCCGTCGACAGGGGCGGGAGAGATACGCAGTATTTT	TRBV5-1	-	-	TRBJ2-3
CASSRYSYEQYF	TGTGCCAGCAGCCGGTATTCCTACGAGCAGTACTTC	TRBV5-4	-	-	TRBJ2-7
CASTMRQGSNYGYTF	TGTGCCAGTACTATGAGACAGGGATCTAACTATGGCTACACCTTC	TRBV27	TRBD1	-	TRBJ1-2
CASSDRGTYNEQFF	TGTGCCAGCAGTGATAGGGGCACCTACAATGAGCAGTTCTTC	TRBV6-1	-	few	TRBJ2-1
CASSPSGQGIPGELFF	TGCGCCAGCAGCCCCTCGGGGCAGGGGATCCCCGGGGAGCTGTTTTTT	TRBV5-1	-	-	TRBJ2-2
CASSPRGGANVLTF	TGTGCCAGCAGTCCCAGGGGTGGGGCCAACGTCCTGACTTTC	TRBV6-5	-	-	TRBJ2-6
CASSERGLDGSNQPQHF	TGTGCCAGCAGTGAAAGGGGGCTCGACGGATCGAATCAGCCCCAGCATTTT	TRBV6-1	TRBD1	-	TRBJ1-5
CASSPGVSGGVGRTEAFF	TGTGCCAGTAGTCCAGGGGTGAGCGGGGGAGTTGGGAGGACTGAAGCTTTCTTT	TRBV19	-	few	TRBJ1-1
CASSQEGGTGAEKLFF	TGTGCCAGCAGCCAAGAGGGAGGGACAGGGGCGGAAAAACTGTTTTTT	TRBV4-2	TRBD1	-	TRBJ1-4
CASSRRTGAAGELFF	TGTGCCAGCAGCCGACGGACAGGGGCCGCCGGGGAGCTGTTTTTT	TRBV14	TRBD1	-	TRBJ2-2
CASSYASGGQETQYF	TGTGCCAGCAGTTACGCTAGCGGGGGCCAAGAGACCCAGTACTTC	TRBV6-2/TRBV6-3	TRBD2	-	TRBJ2-5
CASSPGQDYGYTF	TGTGCCAGCAGCCCCGGACAGGACTATGGCTACACCTTC	TRBV12-3/TRBV12-4	TRBD1	-	TRBJ1-2
CASSLVARPNTGELFF	TGTGCCAGCAGCTTAGTAGCCCGCCCGAACACCGGGGAGCTGTTTTTT	TRBV7-9	-	-	TRBJ2-2
CASSPWGMGTGVNTEAFF	TGTGCCAGCAGCCCGTGGGGGATGGGGACAGGGGTGAACACTGAAGCTTTCTTT	TRBV3-1/TRBV3-2	TRBD1	-	TRBJ1-1
CATSSGSSYNSPLHF	TGCGCCACCTCAAGTGGGAGCTCCTATAATTCACCCCTCCACTTT	TRBV10-2	-	-	TRBJ1-6
CASSGVYAGAAHEQFF	TGTGCCAGCAGTGGCGTTTACGCGGGTGCTGCCCATGAGCAGTTCTTC	TRBV25-1	-	-	TRBJ2-1
CASSLGAGLDYSYEQYF	TGTGCCAGCAGTCTGGGAGCGGGACTAGACTACTCCTACGAGCAGTACTTC	TRBV5-4	TRBD2	-	TRBJ2-7
CASSLAGEGDTQYF	TGCGCCAGCAGCTTGGCAGGGGAGGGAGATACGCAGTATTTT	TRBV5-1	-	-	TRBJ2-3
CASSESGLKETQYF	TGCGCCAGCAGTGAGTCGGGGCTGAAAGAGACCCAGTACTTC	TRBV10-1	-	-	TRBJ2-5
CASSWDSGGRTEAFF	TGTGCCAGCAGCTGGGACTCCGGTGGTAGGACTGAAGCTTTCTTT	TRBV11-2	-	-	TRBJ1-1
CASSPPGGLGDEQFF	TGTGCCAGCAGCCCTCCCGGAGGTCTTGGGGATGAGCAGTTCTTC	TRBV11-2	-	-	TRBJ2-1
CASSRRTGLNEKLFF	TGTGCCAGCAGTCGCCGGACAGGCCTAAATGAAAAACTGTTTTTT	TRBV27	TRBD1	-	TRBJ1-4
CASSRTAGNEQFF	TGCGCCAGCAGCCGAACAGCGGGGAATGAGCAGTTCTTC	TRBV4-3	TRBD2	-	TRBJ2-1
CASSQVSQGTGELFF	TGCGCCAGCAGCCAAGTCTCACAGGGCACCGGGGAGCTGTTTTTT	TRBV4-1	-	once	TRBJ2-2
CASSTLDSRLDYGYTF	TGTGCCAGTAGTACCTTGGACAGCCGATTAGACTATGGCTACACCTTC	TRBV19	-	-	TRBJ1-2
CASSQGQAAWVGYTF	TGCGCCAGCAGCCAAGGCCAGGCCGCCTGGGTTGGCTACACCTTC	TRBV4-1	-	-	TRBJ1-2
CASSSQLASISYEQYF	TGTGCCAGCAGCTCGCAATTAGCGTCGATCTCCTACGAGCAGTACTTC	TRBV5-4	-	-	TRBJ2-7
CASSVLQGATEAFF	TGTGCCAGCAGCGTATTACAGGGGGCCACTGAAGCTTTCTTT	TRBV7-2	TRBD1	-	TRBJ1-1
CASSTPGLGEKLFF	TGTGCCAGCAGCACACCAGGGTTGGGGGAAAAACTGTTTTTT	TRBV5-5	-	-	TRBJ1-4
CASSSSTGTGNTIYF	TGTGCCAGTAGTTCCTCCACAGGGACTGGAAACACCATATATTTT	TRBV19	-	-	TRBJ1-3
CASSLEGLADNEQFF	TGCGCCAGCAGCTTGGAGGGACTAGCGGACAATGAGCAGTTCTTC	TRBV5-1	TRBD2	once	TRBJ2-1
CASRASNSPLHF	TGTGCCAGCAGAGCAAGCAATTCACCCCTCCACTTT	TRBV25-1	-	few	TRBJ1-6
CASSLGVGTGNQPQHF	TGTGCCAGCAGCTTAGGGGTCGGGACAGGGAATCAGCCCCAGCATTTT	TRBV7-2	TRBD1	-	TRBJ1-5
CASSLSAGENEQFF	TGCGCCAGCAGCTTGTCCGCAGGGGAGAATGAGCAGTTCTTC	TRBV5-1	-	-	TRBJ2-1
CASSQYSTGSSYTF	TGCGCCAGCAGCCAGTATTCGACAGGTTCAAGCTACACCTTC	TRBV4-1	-	-	TRBJ1-2
CASSQVTGAPYEQYF	TGCGCCAGCAGCCAAGTTACAGGGGCCCCCTACGAGCAGTACTTC	TRBV4-3	TRBD1	-	TRBJ2-7
CASSGDRVYQPQHF	TGTGCCAGCTCTGGGGACAGGGTTTATCAGCCCCAGCATTTT	TRBV2	TRBD1	-	TRBJ1-5
CASSRRTGWLEQYF	TGTGCCAGCAGCCGTAGGACTGGGTGGCTCGAGCAGTACTTC	TRBV14	-	-	TRBJ2-7
CASSEGQASNYGYTF	TGCGCCAGCAGCGAGGGACAGGCTTCTAACTATGGCTACACCTTC	TRBV5-1	TRBD1	-	TRBJ1-2
CASSRRAPPEQFF	TGTGCCAGCTCGCGGAGGGCCCCTCCTGAGCAGTTCTTC	TRBV6-5	-	-	TRBJ2-1
CASRWLADGTQYF	TGTGCCAGCAGATGGCTAGCGGATGGGACCCAGTACTTC	TRBV2	TRBD2	-	TRBJ2-5
CATSDTDRGYGNTIYF	TGTGCCACCAGCGATACCGACAGGGGGTATGGAAACACCATATATTTT	TRBV15	TRBD1	few	TRBJ1-3
CASSLGGGLGETQYF	TGCGCCAGCAGCTTAGGCGGGGGATTGGGGGAGACCCAGTACTTC	TRBV5-1	TRBD2	-	TRBJ2-5
CASSLRRGPMNTEAFF	TGTGCCAGCAGCTTACGCAGGGGGCCAATGAACACTGAAGCTTTCTTT	TRBV7-2	TRBD1	-	TRBJ1-1
CASSYSIAGDSYEQYF	TGTGCCAGCAGTTACTCGATAGCGGGGGACTCCTACGAGCAGTACTTC	TRBV6-5	TRBD2	-	TRBJ2-7
CASSPTGVRPLHF	TGTGCCAGCAGCCCGACAGGGGTCCGGCCCCTCCACTTT	TRBV11-2	TRBD1	-	TRBJ1-6
CASSQGAKLRQFF	TGTGCCAGCAGCCAAGGGGCGAAGTTGAGGCAGTTCTTC	TRBV3-1/TRBV3-2	-	-	TRBJ2-1
CASSIDLGGQETQYF	TGTGCCAGTAGTATAGATCTCGGAGGGCAAGAGACCCAGTACTTC	TRBV19	-	-	TRBJ2-5
CASSAVAGNSPLHF	TGTGCCAGCAGCGCGGTAGCGGGGAATTCACCCCTCCACTTT	TRBV9	-	few	TRBJ1-6
CASSRIQGEAFF	TGTGCCAGCAGTCGGATCCAGGGGGAAGCTTTCTTT	TRBV6-2/TRBV6-3	-	few	TRBJ1-1